The 11 T cell receptor beta chains given below trace back to one sample, sequenced in a study of T cell clonotyping in hematopoietic cell transplantation. Method: immunoSEQ multiplex PCR; TCRdb's copy keeps in-frame clones and lacks some. The profile shows 5,500 to 6,500 clones, less than 98% of them singletons. As for time point: recipient sample about 28 days before transplant, after cytoreduction. The specimen was peripheral blood mononuclear cells, collected before stem cell transplant. These receptors all stem from a man between 70 and 80 years old with acute myeloid leukemia. Some clones in this sample may be carry-over from other donors' samples.

This clone was seen only once. CDR3 in DNA: TGTGCCAGCAGTTTAATGGGGGGCCTCTATGGCTACACCTTC. Its translation is CASSLMGGLYGYTF. This rearrangement joins TRBV28 to TRBJ1-2; D perhaps matches TRBD1 (6 bases). V was shortened by 2 bases and J by 4 bases, with 11 bases between the two germline ends. The CDR3 covers 14 residues. CDR1 is MDHEN and CDR2 is SYDVKM in the germline V gene.

The rearrangement links TRBV11-3 to TRBJ2-5, with D hard to call. Germline values: CDR1 SGHNT, CDR2 YENEEA. Trimming left V 6 bases short and J 1 base short, with 3 bases between. The CDR3 extends over 11 amino acids. The CDR3 nucleotides read TGTGCCAGCAGAGGCCAAGAGACCCAGTACTTC. Translated: CASRGQETQYF.

The chain combines TRBV30 with TRBJ1-1, with D maybe TRBD1 (5 bases). Trimming cost V 5 bases and J 1 base, with 8 bases left between them. The CDR3 sequence is 12 residues long. The germline V gene has CDR1 GTSNPN and CDR2 SVGIG (reference sequence). CDR3 nucleotides: TGTGCCTGGGGGGCCGGGAACACTGAAGCTTTCTTT. It codes for CAWGAGNTEAFF.

This clone was seen a handful of times. V usage is TRBV2 and J usage is TRBJ1-2; the D gene is possibly TRBD1 (5 bases). Looked up from germline, CDR1 is SNHLY and CDR2 is FYNNEI. The CDR3 consists of 14 residues. Trimming cost V 0 bases and J 4 bases, with 9 bases left between them. CDR3 coding DNA: TGTGCCAGCAGTGAAGCAGGGGCCAGCTATGGCTACACCTTC. Translated: CASSEAGASYGYTF.

The chain couples TRBV7-9 to TRBJ2-5; weak D call: TRBD2 (7 bases). This CDR3 has 16 residues. Between the trimmed V and J ends, which lost 5 bases and 5 bases, there was a span of 21 bases. Germline V lookup: CDR1 SEHNR, CDR2 FQNEAQ (reference sequence). The CDR3 DNA follows: TGTGCCAGCAGCCTGATGGGGGGGGGCATCCCGGAGACCCAGTACTTC. It is translated as CASSLMGGGIPETQYF.

The chain is built from TRBV11-3 and TRBJ1-1; TRBD1 matches at 8 bases. There are 15 residues in the CDR3. The trim removed 1 base at V and 4 bases at J, leaving 5 bases unmatched. From germline, CDR1 is SGHNT and CDR2 YENEEA. The CDR3 protein is CASSLARTGSTEAFF. The CDR3 nucleotides read TGTGCCAGCAGCTTAGCACGGACAGGGAGCACTGAAGCTTTCTTT.

The chain carries TRBV25-1 and TRBJ1-1, with a possible D match to TRBD1 (6 bases). The germline gives CDR1 MGHDK, CDR2 SYGVNS. This CDR3 has 13 residues. Trimming removed 4 bases from V and 4 bases from J, with 10 bases in between. Here the CDR3 DNA reads TGTGCCAGCAGTGCCACAGGGAGCACTGAAGCTTTCTTT. This encodes CASSATGSTEAFF.

This clone was observed a handful of times. V gene TRBV19 combines with J gene TRBJ1-5, with 7 bases matching TRBD1. With V trimmed by 1 base and J by 0 bases, 3 bases remained unmatched. Germline loops: CDR1 LNHDA, CDR2 SQIVND (reference sequence). The CDR3 loop spans 16 amino acids. The CDR3 DNA is TGTGCCAGTAGTATAGTGACAGGGAATAGCAATCAGCCCCAGCATTTT. The encoded protein is CASSIVTGNSNQPQHF.

This chain connects TRBV5-1 to TRBJ1-2, with 9 bases identical to TRBD1. The CDR3 has 17 residues. The V gene's germline CDR1 is SGHRS and CDR2 YFSETQ. The junction had 13 bases not matched to a gene; V was cut back by 4 bases and J by 3 bases. In DNA form, the CDR3 reads TGCGCCAGCAGCCTCCCTGGGGGGAACAGGGGGCACTATGGCTACACCTTC. It encodes CASSLPGGNRGHYGYTF.

This clone was observed a single time. The CDR3 protein is CASSWARDSPLHF. The CDR3 DNA reads TGTGCCAGTAGTTGGGCCAGGGACTCACCCCTCCACTTT. The chain combines TRBV19 with TRBJ1-6; perhaps TRBD1 as D (5 bases). The germline CDR1 and CDR2 sequences are LNHDA and SQIVND (reference sequence). This CDR3 is built from 13 residues. V was trimmed by 5 bases and J by 10 bases, leaving 12 bases between them.

This chain connects TRBV10-1 to TRBJ1-4; D is possibly TRBD1 (5 bases). The V gene lost 8 bases and the J gene lost 5 bases, with 12 bases spanning the gap. The CDR3 runs 13 residues. Germline CDR1 reads WNHNN; CDR2 reads SYGVQD (reference sequence). The CDR3 DNA reads TGCGCCAGCGCTGACAGCCTAAATGAAAAACTGTTTTTT. Its translation: CASADSLNEKLFF.